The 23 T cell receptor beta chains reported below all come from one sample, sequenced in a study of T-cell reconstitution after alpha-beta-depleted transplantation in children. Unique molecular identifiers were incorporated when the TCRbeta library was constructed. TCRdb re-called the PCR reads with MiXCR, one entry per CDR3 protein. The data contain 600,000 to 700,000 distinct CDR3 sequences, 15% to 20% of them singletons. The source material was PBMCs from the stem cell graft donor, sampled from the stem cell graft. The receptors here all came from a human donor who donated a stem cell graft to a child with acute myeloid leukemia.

CDR3 amino acids: CSARDPGHNRGPTTQYF. The CDR3 DNA reads as TGCAGTGCTAGAGATCCGGGTCATAACAGGGGGCCCACTACGCAGTATTTT. The chain joins TRBV20-1 to TRBJ2-3; 9 nucleotides align to TRBD1. The CDR3 sequence is 17 residues long. The ends lost 0 bases at V and 8 bases at J; junction bases unmatched: 15. Germline assignment: CDR1 DFQATT and CDR2 SNEGSKA (reference sequence).

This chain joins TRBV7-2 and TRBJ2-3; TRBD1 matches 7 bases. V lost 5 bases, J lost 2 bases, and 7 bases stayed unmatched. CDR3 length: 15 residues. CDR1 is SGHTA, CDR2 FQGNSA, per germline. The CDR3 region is CASSPQGSITDTQYF. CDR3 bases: TGTGCCAGCAGCCCACAGGGGTCTATCACAGATACGCAGTATTTT.

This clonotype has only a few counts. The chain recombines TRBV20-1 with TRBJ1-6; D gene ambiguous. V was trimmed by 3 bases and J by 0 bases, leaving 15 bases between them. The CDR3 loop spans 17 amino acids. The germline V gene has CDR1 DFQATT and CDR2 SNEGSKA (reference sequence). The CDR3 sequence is CSARNSEFPSYNSPLHF. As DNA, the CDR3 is TGCAGTGCTAGGAATTCCGAATTCCCCTCCTATAATTCACCCCTCCACTTT.

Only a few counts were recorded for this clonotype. The CDR3, as DNA: TGCGCCAGCAGCGAATACAGATCGAACACCGGGGAGCTGTTTTTT. Translating it yields CASSEYRSNTGELFF. This chain joins TRBV5-1 and TRBJ2-2; D unresolved. V shed 4 bases and J shed 0 bases, with 10 bases lying between them. CDR3 length equals 15 residues. Germline assignment: CDR1 SGHRS and CDR2 YFSETQ.

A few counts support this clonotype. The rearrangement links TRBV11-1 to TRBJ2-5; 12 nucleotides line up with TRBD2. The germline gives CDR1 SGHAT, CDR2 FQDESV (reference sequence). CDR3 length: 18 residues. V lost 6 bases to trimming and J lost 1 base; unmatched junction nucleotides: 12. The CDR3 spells CASSRSSLAGGIQETQYF. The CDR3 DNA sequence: TGTGCCAGCAGTAGGAGCTCACTAGCGGGGGGCATCCAAGAGACCCAGTACTTC.

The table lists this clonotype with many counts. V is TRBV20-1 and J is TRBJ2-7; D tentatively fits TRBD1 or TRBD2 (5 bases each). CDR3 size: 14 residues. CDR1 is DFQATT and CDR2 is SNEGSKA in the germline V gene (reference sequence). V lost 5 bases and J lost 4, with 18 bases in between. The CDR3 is CSAPPLGEIYEQYF. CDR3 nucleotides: TGCAGTGCTCCACCATTGGGGGAGATATACGAGCAGTACTTC.

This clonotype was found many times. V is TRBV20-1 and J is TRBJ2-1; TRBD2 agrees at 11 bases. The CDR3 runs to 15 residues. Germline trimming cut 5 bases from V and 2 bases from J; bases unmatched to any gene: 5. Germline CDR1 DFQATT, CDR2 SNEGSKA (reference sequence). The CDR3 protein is CSAGSGGGTYNEQFF. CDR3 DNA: TGCAGTGCTGGTAGCGGGGGGGGAACCTACAATGAGCAGTTCTTC.

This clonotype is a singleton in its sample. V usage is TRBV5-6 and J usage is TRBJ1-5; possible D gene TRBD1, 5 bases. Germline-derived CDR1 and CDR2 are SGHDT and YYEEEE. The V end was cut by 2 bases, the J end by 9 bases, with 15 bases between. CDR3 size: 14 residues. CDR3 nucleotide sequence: TGTGCCAGCAGCTTAGGTGTGGGCGGGGGGCCCCAGCATTTT. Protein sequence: CASSLGVGGGPQHF.

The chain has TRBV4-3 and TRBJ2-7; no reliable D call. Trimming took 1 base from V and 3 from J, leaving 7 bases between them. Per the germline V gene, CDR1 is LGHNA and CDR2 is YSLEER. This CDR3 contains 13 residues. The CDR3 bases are TGCGCCAGCAGCCAAGGGACGGACTACGAGCAGTACTTC. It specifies CASSQGTDYEQYF.

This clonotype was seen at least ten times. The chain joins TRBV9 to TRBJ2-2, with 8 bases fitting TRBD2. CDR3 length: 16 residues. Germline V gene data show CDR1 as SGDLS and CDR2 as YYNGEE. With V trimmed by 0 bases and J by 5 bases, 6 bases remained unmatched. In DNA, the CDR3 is TGTGCCAGCAGCGTAGGCGGGACTAGATGGACCGGGGAGCTGTTTTTT. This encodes CASSVGGTRWTGELFF.

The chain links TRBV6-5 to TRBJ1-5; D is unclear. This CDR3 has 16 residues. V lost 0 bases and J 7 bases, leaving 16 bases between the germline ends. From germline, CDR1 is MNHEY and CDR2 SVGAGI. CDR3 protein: CASSYSLGGSGQPQHF. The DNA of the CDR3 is TGTGCCAGCAGTTACTCGTTGGGTGGGAGTGGGCAGCCCCAGCATTTT.

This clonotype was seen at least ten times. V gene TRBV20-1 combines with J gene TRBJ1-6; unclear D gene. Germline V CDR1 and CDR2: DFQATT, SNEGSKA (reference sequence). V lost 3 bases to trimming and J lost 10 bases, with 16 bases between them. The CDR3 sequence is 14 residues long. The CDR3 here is CSASKGLVESPLHF. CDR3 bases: TGCAGTGCTAGTAAGGGTTTGGTGGAATCACCCCTCCACTTT.

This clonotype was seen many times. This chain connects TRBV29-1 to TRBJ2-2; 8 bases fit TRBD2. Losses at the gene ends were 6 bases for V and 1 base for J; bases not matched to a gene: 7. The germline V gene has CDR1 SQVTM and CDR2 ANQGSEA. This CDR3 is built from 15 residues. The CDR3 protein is CSVRKAGENTGELFF. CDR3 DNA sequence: TGCAGCGTCCGTAAAGCGGGGGAGAACACCGGGGAGCTGTTTTTT.

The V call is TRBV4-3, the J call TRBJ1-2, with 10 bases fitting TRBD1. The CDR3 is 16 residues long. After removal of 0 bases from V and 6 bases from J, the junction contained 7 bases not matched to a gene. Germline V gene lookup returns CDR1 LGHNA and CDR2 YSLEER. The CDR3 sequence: CASSQDGTGDANGYTF. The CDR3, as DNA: TGCGCCAGCAGCCAAGATGGGACAGGGGATGCGAATGGCTACACCTTC.

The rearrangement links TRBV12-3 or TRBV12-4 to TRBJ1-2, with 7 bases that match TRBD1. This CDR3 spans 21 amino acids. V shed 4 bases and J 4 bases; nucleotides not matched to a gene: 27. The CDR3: CASSSQTLRGTPLPSSYGYTF. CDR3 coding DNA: TGTGCCAGCAGTTCGCAGACACTCAGGGGGACCCCTCTTCCTTCTAGCTATGGCTACACCTTC.

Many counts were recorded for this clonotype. The CDR3 is CASSLWDRYNEQFF. The CDR3 DNA is TGTGCCAGCAGCTTGTGGGACAGATACAATGAGCAGTTCTTC. The chain is built from TRBV5-5 and TRBJ2-1; 7 bases map to TRBD1. CDR1 and CDR2 from the germline V gene are SGHKS and YYEKEE (reference sequence). The V gene end was trimmed by 1 base and the J gene end by 4 bases; junction bases not matched to a gene: 2. The CDR3 is 14 amino acids.

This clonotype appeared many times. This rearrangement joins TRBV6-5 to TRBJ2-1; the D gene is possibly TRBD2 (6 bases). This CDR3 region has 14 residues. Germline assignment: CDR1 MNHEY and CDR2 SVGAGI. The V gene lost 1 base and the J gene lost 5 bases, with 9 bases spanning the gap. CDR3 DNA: TGTGCCAGCAGTTACTGGCGGGGTAACAATGAGCAGTTCTTC. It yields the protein CASSYWRGNNEQFF.

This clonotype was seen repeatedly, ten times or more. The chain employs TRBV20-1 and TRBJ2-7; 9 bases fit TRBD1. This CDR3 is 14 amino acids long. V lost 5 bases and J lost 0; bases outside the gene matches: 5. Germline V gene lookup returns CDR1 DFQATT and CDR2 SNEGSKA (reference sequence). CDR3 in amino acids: CSAGGQGTSYEQYF. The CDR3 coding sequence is TGCAGTGCTGGAGGACAGGGGACCTCCTACGAGCAGTACTTC.

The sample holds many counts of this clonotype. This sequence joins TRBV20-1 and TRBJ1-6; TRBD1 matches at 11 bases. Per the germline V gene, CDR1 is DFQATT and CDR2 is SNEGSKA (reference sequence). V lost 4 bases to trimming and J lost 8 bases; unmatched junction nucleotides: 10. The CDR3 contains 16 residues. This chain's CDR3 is CSATTIGQGAYSPLHF. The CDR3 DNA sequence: TGCAGTGCTACAACGATAGGACAGGGGGCGTATTCACCCCTCCACTTT.

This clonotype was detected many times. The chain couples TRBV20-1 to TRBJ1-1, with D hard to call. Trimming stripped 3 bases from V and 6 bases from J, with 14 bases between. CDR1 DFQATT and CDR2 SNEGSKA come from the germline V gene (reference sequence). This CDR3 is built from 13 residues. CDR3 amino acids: CSASPAGRAEAFF. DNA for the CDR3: TGCAGTGCTAGCCCGGCGGGGAGGGCTGAAGCTTTCTTT.

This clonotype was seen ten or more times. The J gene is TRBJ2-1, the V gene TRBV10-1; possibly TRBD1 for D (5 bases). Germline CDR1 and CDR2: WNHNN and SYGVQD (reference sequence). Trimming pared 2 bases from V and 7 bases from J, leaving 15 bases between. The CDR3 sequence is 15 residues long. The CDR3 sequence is CASSETGVIGNEQFF. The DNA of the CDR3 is TGCGCCAGCAGTGAGACAGGAGTTATCGGGAATGAGCAGTTCTTC.

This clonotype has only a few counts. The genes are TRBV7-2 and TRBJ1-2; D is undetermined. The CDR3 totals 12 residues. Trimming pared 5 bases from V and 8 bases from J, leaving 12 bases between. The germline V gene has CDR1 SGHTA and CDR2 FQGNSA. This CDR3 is CASSTRPRGYTF. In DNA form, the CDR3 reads TGTGCCAGCAGCACCCGCCCTAGGGGCTACACCTTC.

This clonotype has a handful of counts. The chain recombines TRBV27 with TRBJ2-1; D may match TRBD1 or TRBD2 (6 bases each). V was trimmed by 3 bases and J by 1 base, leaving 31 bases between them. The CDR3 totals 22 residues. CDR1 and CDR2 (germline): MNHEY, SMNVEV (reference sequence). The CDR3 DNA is TGTGCCAGCAGTTTCCCCCTACGACTGGGGGGCTCAGATCGGATATCCTACAATGAGCAGTTCTTC. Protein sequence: CASSFPLRLGGSDRISYNEQFF.